This T cell receptor (beta chain) was captured by sequencing in a study of beta chain features in type 1 diabetes. This CDR3 spans 13 amino acids. Germline assignment: CDR1 SQVTM and CDR2 ANQGSEA. Isolated RNA was reverse transcribed in full, so expressed TCRB transcripts were sequenced. TCRdb's table, derived via immunoSEQ multiplex PCR, lists solely in-frame clones and lacks some. Seen here are fewer than 250,000 clones, 55% to 70% observed once, and the top ten hold around 0.057%. Each donor gave one heparinised blood draw averaging about 110 mL. Study observations and caveats: Shortening that was moderate but significant affected the TCRB CDR3s of Type 1 diabetes patients in all four CD4+ subsets.

The count of this clone is one. Its antigen is undetermined. The sample was naive CD4+ T cells from blood. The V call is TRBV29-1, the J call TRBJ1-1, with 9 bases identical to TRBD1. This receptor was taken from a man in his thirties or forties in good health. CDR3 amino acids: CSGDRDGNTEAFF. CDR3 coding DNA: TGCAGTGGGGACAGGGACGGGAACACTGAAGCTTTCTTT.